The T cell receptor beta chain described here comes from a study of CD8+CD57+ T cells in acquired aplastic anemia. As for the study in general: An average of roughly 3 ug of DNA was obtained from sorted CD4+ and CD8+ cells. Healthy donor sequencing depth: some 10 million CD4+, under 14 million CD8+ reads. General study points: The number of CD8+ CDR3 sequences shared by patients and controls was about 27. Patients showed no significant difference from controls in CD8+ Simpson's diversity.

Genomic DNA, the template, was used for profiling of the TCR beta VDJ and CDR3. MiXCR, applied by TCRdb to the reads, yields one record per CDR3 protein. The table has about 210,000 distinct CDR3 sequences, 34% seen once. Per the germline V gene, CDR1 is SGHRS and CDR2 is YFSETQ. This CDR3 has 15 amino acids. With V trimmed by 5 bases and J by 3 bases, 9 bases remained unmatched. In this sample, this clonotype turned up a few times. What it recognizes is unknown. This chain links TRBV5-1 with TRBJ1-1; TRBD1 matches 8 bases. The clonotype comes from a human donor in good health, serving as a control. Sequences were obtained from sorted CD4+, CD8+, or CD8+CD57+ T cells (not recorded which) from PBMCs. The chain's CDR3 is CASRGVQGADTEAFF. CDR3 sequence (DNA): TGCGCCAGCAGAGGTGTTCAGGGGGCCGACACTGAAGCTTTCTTT.